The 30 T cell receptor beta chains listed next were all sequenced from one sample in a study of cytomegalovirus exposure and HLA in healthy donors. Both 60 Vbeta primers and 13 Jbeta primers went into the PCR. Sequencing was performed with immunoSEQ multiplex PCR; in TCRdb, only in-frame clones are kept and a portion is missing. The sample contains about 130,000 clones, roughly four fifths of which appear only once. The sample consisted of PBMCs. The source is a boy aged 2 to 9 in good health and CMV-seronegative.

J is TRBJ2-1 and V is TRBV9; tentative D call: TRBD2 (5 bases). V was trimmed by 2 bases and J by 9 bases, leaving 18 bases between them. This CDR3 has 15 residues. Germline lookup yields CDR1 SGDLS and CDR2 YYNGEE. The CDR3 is CASSVAGLLNGEQFF. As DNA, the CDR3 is TGTGCCAGCAGCGTTGCCGGACTTCTGAATGGTGAGCAGTTCTTC.

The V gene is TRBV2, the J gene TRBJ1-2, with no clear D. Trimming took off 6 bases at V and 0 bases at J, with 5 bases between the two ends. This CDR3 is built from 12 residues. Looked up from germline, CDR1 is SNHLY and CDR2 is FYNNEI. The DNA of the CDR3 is TGTGCCAGCAGGTCAGCTAACTATGGCTACACCTTC. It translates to CASRSANYGYTF.

CDR3 nucleotides: TGTGCCAGCTCACCGACAGGGAGGACCGGCTACGAGCAGTACTTC. It codes for CASSPTGRTGYEQYF. The chain employs TRBV18 and TRBJ2-7; perhaps TRBD1 as D (7 bases). Germline CDR1 is KGHSH and CDR2 is LQKENI. The CDR3 has 15 amino acids. V was trimmed by 3 bases and J by 3 bases, leaving 15 bases between them.

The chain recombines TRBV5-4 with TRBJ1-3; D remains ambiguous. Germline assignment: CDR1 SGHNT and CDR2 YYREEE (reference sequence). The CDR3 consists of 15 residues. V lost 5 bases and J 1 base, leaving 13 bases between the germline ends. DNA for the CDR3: TGTGCCAGCAGATTCATCAGCGAGTCTGGAAACACCATATATTTT. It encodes CASRFISESGNTIYF.

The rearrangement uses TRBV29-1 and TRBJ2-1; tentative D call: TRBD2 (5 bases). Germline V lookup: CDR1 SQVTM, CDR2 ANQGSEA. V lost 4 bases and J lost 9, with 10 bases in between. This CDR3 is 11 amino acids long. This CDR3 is CSVVRGAEQFF. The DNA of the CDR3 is TGCAGCGTTGTCCGGGGTGCTGAGCAGTTCTTC.

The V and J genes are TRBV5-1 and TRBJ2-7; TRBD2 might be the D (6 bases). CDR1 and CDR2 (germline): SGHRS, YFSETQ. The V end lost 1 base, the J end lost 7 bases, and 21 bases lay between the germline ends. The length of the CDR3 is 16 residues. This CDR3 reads CASSLIAFGSGEEQYV. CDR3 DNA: TGCGCCAGCAGCTTGATAGCTTTCGGGTCGGGAGAGGAGCAGTACGTC.

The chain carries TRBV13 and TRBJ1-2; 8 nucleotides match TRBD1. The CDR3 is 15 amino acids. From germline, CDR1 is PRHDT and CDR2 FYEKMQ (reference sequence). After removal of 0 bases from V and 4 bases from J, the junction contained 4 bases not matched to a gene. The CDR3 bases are TGTGCCAGCAGCTTAGGCTGGGGACAGGTCTATGGCTACACCTTC. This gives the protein CASSLGWGQVYGYTF.

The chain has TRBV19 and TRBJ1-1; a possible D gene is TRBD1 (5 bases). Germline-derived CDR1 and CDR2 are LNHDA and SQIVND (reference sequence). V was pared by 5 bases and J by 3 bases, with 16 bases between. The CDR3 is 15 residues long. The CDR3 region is CASSFPDGGDTEAFF. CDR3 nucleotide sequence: TGTGCCAGTAGTTTCCCGGACGGAGGGGACACTGAAGCTTTCTTT.

The DNA for the CDR3 is TGTGCCAGCAGTCCGCGGACAGGCGTGTATGGCTACACCTTC. Its translation is CASSPRTGVYGYTF. This chain joins TRBV27 and TRBJ1-2; 7 bases match TRBD1. CDR1 MNHEY and CDR2 SMNVEV come from the germline V gene (reference sequence). This CDR3 contains 14 residues. The trim removed 5 bases at V and 5 bases at J, leaving 8 bases unmatched.

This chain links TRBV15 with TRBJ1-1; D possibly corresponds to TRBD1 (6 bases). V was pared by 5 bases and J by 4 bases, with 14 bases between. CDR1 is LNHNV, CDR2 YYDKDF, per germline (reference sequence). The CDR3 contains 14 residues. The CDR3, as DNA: TGTGCCACCAGCTCCAAGACAGGCTCCACTGAAGCTTTCTTT. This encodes CATSSKTGSTEAFF.

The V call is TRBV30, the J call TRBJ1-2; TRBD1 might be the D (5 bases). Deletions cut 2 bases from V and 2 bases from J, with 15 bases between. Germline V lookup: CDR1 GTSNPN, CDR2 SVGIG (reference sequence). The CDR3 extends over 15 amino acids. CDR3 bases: TGTGCCTGGAGTTCTACAATGACAGAGAACTATGGCTACACCTTC. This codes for CAWSSTMTENYGYTF.

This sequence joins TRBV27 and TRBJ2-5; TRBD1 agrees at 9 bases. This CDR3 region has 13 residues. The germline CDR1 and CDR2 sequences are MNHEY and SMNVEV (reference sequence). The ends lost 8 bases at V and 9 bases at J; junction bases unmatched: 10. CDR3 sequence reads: CASLSRDREAQYF. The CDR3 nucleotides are TGTGCCAGCCTATCCCGGGACAGGGAGGCCCAGTACTTC.

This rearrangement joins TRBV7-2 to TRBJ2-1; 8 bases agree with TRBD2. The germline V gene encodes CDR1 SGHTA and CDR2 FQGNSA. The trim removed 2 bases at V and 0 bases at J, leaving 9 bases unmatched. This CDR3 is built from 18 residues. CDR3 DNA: TGTGCCAGCAGCTTAATGGCGGGGGGACTCGGCTCCTACAATGAGCAGTTCTTC. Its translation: CASSLMAGGLGSYNEQFF.

CDR3: CASSWTPGQPVLSQYF. The CDR3 bases are TGTGCCAGCAGCTGGACCCCGGGACAGCCCGTGTTGTCCCAGTACTTC. The chain couples TRBV5-6 to TRBJ2-5, with 7 bases aligning to TRBD1. After removal of 3 bases from V and 9 bases from J, the junction contained 17 bases not matched to a gene. The V gene's germline CDR1 is SGHDT and CDR2 YYEEEE. CDR3 length: 16 amino acids.

DNA of the CDR3: TGTGCCATCAATAAACTAGCGGGAGACACAGATACGCAGTATTTT. Translated, it gives CAINKLAGDTDTQYF. The chain is built from TRBV10-3 and TRBJ2-3, with 11 bases fitting TRBD2. The CDR3 runs to 15 residues. V gave up 7 bases and J gave up 2 bases; unmatched junction bases: 5. Germline values: CDR1 ENHRY, CDR2 SYGVKD.

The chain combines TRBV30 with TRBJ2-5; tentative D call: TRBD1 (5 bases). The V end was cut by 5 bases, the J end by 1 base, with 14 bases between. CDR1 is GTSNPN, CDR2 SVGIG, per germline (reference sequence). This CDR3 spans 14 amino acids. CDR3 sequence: CAWGQGSIQETQYF. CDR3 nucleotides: TGTGCCTGGGGGCAGGGCAGCATCCAAGAGACCCAGTACTTC.

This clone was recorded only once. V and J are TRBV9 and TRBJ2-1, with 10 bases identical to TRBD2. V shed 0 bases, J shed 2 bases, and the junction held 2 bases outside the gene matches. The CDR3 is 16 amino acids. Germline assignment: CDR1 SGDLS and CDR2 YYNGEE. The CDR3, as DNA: TGTGCCAGCAGCGTAGGGACTAGCGGACCCTACAATGAGCAGTTCTTC. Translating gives CASSVGTSGPYNEQFF.

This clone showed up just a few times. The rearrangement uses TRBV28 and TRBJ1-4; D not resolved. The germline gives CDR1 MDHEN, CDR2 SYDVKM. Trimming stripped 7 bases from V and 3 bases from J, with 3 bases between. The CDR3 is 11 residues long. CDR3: CASNSNEKLFF. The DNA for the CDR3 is TGTGCCAGCAACTCTAATGAAAAACTGTTTTTT.

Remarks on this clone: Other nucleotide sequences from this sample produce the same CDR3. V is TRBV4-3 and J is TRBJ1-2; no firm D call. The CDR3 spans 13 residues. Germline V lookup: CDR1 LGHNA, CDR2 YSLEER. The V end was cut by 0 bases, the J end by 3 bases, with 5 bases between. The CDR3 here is CASSQDRDYGYTF. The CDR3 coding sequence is TGCGCCAGCAGCCAAGATCGGGACTATGGCTACACCTTC.

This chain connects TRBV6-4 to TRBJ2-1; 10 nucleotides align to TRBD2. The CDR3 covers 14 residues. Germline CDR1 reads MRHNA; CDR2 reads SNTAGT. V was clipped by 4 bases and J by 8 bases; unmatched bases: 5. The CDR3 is CASSVVAGGDEQFF. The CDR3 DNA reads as TGTGCCAGCAGTGTCGTAGCGGGGGGCGATGAGCAGTTCTTC.

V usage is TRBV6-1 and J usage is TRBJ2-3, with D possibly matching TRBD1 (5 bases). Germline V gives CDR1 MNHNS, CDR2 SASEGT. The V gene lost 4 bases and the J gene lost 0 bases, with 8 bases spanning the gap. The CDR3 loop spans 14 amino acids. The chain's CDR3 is CASSVQESTDTQYF. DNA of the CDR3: TGTGCCAGCAGTGTACAGGAAAGCACAGATACGCAGTATTTT.

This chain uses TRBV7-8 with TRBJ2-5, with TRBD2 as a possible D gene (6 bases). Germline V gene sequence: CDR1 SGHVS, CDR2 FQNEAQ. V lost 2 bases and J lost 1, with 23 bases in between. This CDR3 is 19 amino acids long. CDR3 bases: TGTGCCAGCAGCTTAACTAGCACGGTGGGAGTCCACTTCCAAGAGACCCAGTACTTC. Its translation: CASSLTSTVGVHFQETQYF.

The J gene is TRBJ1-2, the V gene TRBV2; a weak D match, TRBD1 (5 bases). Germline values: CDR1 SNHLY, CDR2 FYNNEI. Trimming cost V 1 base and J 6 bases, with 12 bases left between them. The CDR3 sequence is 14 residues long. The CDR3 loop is CASSEVQGRHGYTF. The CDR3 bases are TGTGCCAGCAGTGAAGTTCAGGGTAGGCATGGCTACACCTTC.

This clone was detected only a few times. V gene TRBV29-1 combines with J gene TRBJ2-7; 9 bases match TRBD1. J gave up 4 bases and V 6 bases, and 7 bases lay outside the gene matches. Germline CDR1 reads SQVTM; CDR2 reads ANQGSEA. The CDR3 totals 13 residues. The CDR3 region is CSVGLDRGYEQYF. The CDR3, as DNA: TGCAGCGTCGGTTTGGACAGGGGTTACGAGCAGTACTTC.

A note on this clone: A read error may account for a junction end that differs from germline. CDR3 coding DNA: TGTGCCAGCAGTGACAGGGGCCGGACCTTCTATGACTACACCTTC. Translation gives CASSDRGRTFYDYTF. V usage is TRBV6-1 and J usage is TRBJ1-2; tentatively, D is TRBD1 (6 bases). The germline V gene has CDR1 MNHNS and CDR2 SASEGT. The CDR3 spans 15 residues.

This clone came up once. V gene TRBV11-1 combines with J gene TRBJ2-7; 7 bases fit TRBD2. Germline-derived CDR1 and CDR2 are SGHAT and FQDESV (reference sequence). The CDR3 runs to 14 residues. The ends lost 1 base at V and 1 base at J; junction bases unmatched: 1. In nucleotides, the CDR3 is TGTGCCAGCAGCTTAGGCGGGGGTTCCTACGAGCAGTACGTC. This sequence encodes CASSLGGGSYEQYV.

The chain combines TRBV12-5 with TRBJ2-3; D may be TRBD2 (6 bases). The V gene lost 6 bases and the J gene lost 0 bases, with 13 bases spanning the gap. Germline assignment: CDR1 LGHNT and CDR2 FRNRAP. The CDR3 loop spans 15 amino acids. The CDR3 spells CASGRAGTSTDTQYF. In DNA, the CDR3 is TGTGCTAGTGGCCGGGCGGGAACTAGCACAGATACGCAGTATTTT.

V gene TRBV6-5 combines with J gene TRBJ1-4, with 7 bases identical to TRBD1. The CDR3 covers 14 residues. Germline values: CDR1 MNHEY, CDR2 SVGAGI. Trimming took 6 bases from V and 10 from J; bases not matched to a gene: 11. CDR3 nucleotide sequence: TGTGCCAGCAGCCGACCCGGGGACAGCGGAAAACTGTTTTTT. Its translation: CASSRPGDSGKLFF.

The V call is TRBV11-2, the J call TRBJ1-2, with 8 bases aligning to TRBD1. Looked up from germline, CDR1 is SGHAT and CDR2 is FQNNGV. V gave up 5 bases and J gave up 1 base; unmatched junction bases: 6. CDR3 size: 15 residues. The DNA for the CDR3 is TGTGCCAGCAGCCTTACCGACAGGGGTAACTATGGCTACACCTTC. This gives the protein CASSLTDRGNYGYTF.

The CDR3 loop is CASSLTGTGDSPLHF. The CDR3 DNA reads as TGTGCCAGCAGCCTGACCGGGACAGGGGATTCACCCCTCCACTTT. This rearrangement joins TRBV7-9 to TRBJ1-6; TRBD1 agrees at 10 bases. Per germline, CDR1 SEHNR and CDR2 FQNEAQ (reference sequence). V dropped 5 bases and J dropped 8; count of bases not matched to a gene: 6. This CDR3 spans 15 amino acids.